The clone carrying this TCR beta chain was seen once. Its specificity is not known. The germline gives CDR1 SGHTA, CDR2 FQGTGA. The CDR3 has 15 residues. The V and J ends lost 1 base and 2 bases, in that order; junction bases with no gene match: 2. The entry originates in a study of T cell repertoires in cytomegalovirus infection. Each CDR3 protein is one row after TCRdb ran MiXCR on the reads. This sample carries fewer than 350,000 distinct CDR3 sequences, around 29% of them seen once, and the ten largest clones take approximately 20%. This sequence originates from a human donor in good health (CMV status not recorded). Some clones in this sample may be carry-over from other donors' samples. The chain joins TRBV7-3 to TRBJ2-3; 8 bases line up with TRBD2. Here the sequenced sample was cultured PBMCs, taken from culture after CMV antigen stimulation. CDR3 in DNA: TGTGCCAGCAGCTTAATCGGGAGGGCCACAGATACGCAGTATTTT. Amino acids: CASSLIGRATDTQYF.